The sequence of this T cell receptor (beta chain) was determined in a study of T cell repertoires in cytomegalovirus infection. Study context: Indicated by public TCR beta signatures were CMV infection and matching HLA type.

One entry per CDR3 protein results from TCRdb running MiXCR on the reads. This table has 250,000 to 400,000 distinct CDR3 sequences, 25% appearing once. Points on this clonotype: The target antigen is unknown.

Broader study findings: Carriers of CMV and the relevant HLA type were discriminated by public TCR beta frequency.

Trimming cost V 6 bases and J 4 bases; bases outside gene matches: 8. Germline CDR1 reads MNHEY; CDR2 reads SVGAGI. The CDR3 consists of 16 residues. The chain has TRBV6-5 and TRBJ2-6; 8 nucleotides agree with TRBD1. Specimen: cultured PBMCs, collected from culture after CMV antigen stimulation. The TCR sequence derives from a human donor in good health (CMV status not recorded). Some clones in this sample may be carry-over from other donors' samples. CDR3 in DNA: TGTGCCAGCAGGAGTCAGGGGGCGGGAGGGGCCAACGTCCTGACTTTC. Protein product: CASRSQGAGGANVLTF.